These 13 T cell receptor beta chains were sequenced from one sample in a study of preoperative IRX-2 immunotherapy in early breast cancer. This table comes from immunoSEQ multiplex PCR, and its TCRdb copy is limited to in-frame clones, with some not included. The repertoire includes a few thousand clones, 76% of them detected once, and around an eighth sits in the top ten. Noted treatment: preoperative locoregional IRX-2 cytokine immunotherapy. Material: tumor tissue, obtained after IRX-2 immunotherapy. The receptors were sampled from a human donor with breast cancer.

V and J are TRBV19 and TRBJ2-3, with D possibly being TRBD2 (6 bases). Germline loops: CDR1 LNHDA, CDR2 SQIVND (reference sequence). The CDR3 is made up of 15 amino acids. V dropped 2 bases and J dropped 5 bases, with 14 bases sitting between them. CDR3 region: CASSIRRDLGDTQYF. The DNA of the CDR3 is TGTGCCAGTAGTATACGACGGGACTTAGGAGATACGCAGTATTTT. Complete variable domain (other parts from reference TRBV19 and TRBJ2-3): DGGITQSPKYLFRKEGQNVTLSCEQNLNHDAMYWYRQDPGQGLRLIYYSQIVNDFQKGDIAEGYSVSREKKESFPLTVTSAQKNPTAFYLCASSIRRDLGDTQYFGPGTRLTVL.

This clone was counted a single time. The gene calls are TRBV28 and TRBJ2-5, with 7 bases matching TRBD2. Germline lookup yields CDR1 MDHEN and CDR2 SYDVKM. This CDR3 has 15 residues. The ends lost 5 bases at V and 0 bases at J; junction bases unmatched: 6. In DNA form, the CDR3 reads TGTGCCAGCAGTAGTTCTAGCGGCTACCAAGAGACCCAGTACTTC. This sequence encodes CASSSSSGYQETQYF. Drawing the rest from reference TRBV28 and TRBJ2-5, the complete variable domain is DVKVTQSSRYLVKRTGEKVFLECVQDMDHENMFWYRQDPGLGLRLIYFSYDVKMKEKGDIPEGYSVSREKKERFSLILESASTNQTSMYLCASSSSSGYQETQYFGPGTRLLVL.

The gene calls are TRBV19 and TRBJ2-7; D call uncertain. CDR1 LNHDA and CDR2 SQIVND come from the germline V gene (reference sequence). The CDR3 covers 11 residues. Trimming pared 5 bases from V and 6 bases from J, leaving 8 bases between. DNA for the CDR3: TGTGCCAGTAGTGGCGGTCTCGAGCAGTACTTC. Residues: CASSGGLEQYF.

V gene TRBV6-8 combines with J gene TRBJ2-7; weak D call: TRBD1 (6 bases). The germline gives CDR1 MNHGY, CDR2 SAAAGT. The CDR3 extends over 15 amino acids. With 6 bases removed from V and 7 bases from J, the gap between germline ends came to 22 bases. CDR3 sequence (DNA): TGTGCCAGCAGACCTGGGGGCGTGAGATCGGGTGAGCAGTACTTC. This gives the protein CASRPGGVRSGEQYF.

CDR3 in DNA: TGTGCCAGCAGTGAAGCAAGAAGCTACAATGAGCAGTTCTTC. Translated, it gives CASSEARSYNEQFF. The V gene is TRBV6-1, the J gene TRBJ2-1, with D hard to call. Germline CDR1 and CDR2: MNHNS and SASEGT. The CDR3 extends over 14 amino acids. The V end was cut by 0 bases, the J end by 3 bases, with 6 bases between.

The chain employs TRBV7-5 and TRBJ2-6; the table's D call, TRBD1, has no DNA check behind it. TRBV7-5 is a documented pseudogene. CDR3 size: 19 residues. The CDR3 DNA follows: TGTGCCAGCAGCTTGATAAGGGGCACGGCACTAACCGGGGCCAACGTCCTGACTTTC. Translation gives CASSLIRGTALTGANVLTF.

The chain has TRBV14 and TRBJ2-1, with a weak D call TRBD1 (6 bases). The CDR3 has 14 amino acids. Germline values: CDR1 SGHDN, CDR2 FVKESK. V lost 4 bases and J lost 8, with 15 bases in between. DNA for the CDR3: TGTGCCAGCAGCCGCTACCCAGGGGTGGATGAGCAGTTCTTC. It specifies CASSRYPGVDEQFF.

The J gene is TRBJ1-2, the V gene TRBV6-8; D gene uncertain. The CDR3 contains 12 residues. Germline CDR1 and CDR2: MNHGY and SAAAGT. The V and J ends lost 7 bases and 8 bases respectively, with 14 bases between them. The CDR3 nucleotides read TGTGCCAGCAAATCCGCTGGGGAGGGCTACACCTTC. This codes for CASKSAGEGYTF.

This chain links TRBV7-5 with TRBJ1-1. TRBV7-5 is assigned pseudogene status. The CDR3 has 19 residues. This CDR3 reads CASSLTGLVHIEVNTEAFF. The CDR3 DNA sequence: TGTGCCAGCAGCTTAACCGGATTGGTACACATTGAAGTGAACACTGAAGCTTTCTTT.

The genes are TRBV7-1 and TRBJ1-1; possible D gene TRBD1, 6 bases. TRBV7-1 is given ORF status, its function remaining uncertain. The V end was cut by 4 bases, the J end by 0 bases, with 12 bases between. The length of the CDR3 is 15 residues. DNA for the CDR3: TGTGCCAGCAGCTATCGGACAGATTTGAACACTGAAGCTTTCTTT. It yields the protein CASSYRTDLNTEAFF.

This chain connects TRBV5-1 to TRBJ2-1; 10 positions match TRBD2. The CDR3 loop spans 14 amino acids. Germline V gene sequence: CDR1 SGHRS, CDR2 YFSETQ. J lost 10 bases, V lost 3 bases, and 7 bases had no gene match. Written as DNA, the CDR3 is TGCGCCAGCAGCTGGCCGGTAGCGGGGGGCGAGCAGTTCTTC. This translates into CASSWPVAGGEQFF.

This clone has just a few counts. J is TRBJ1-2 and V is TRBV6-8; TRBD1 aligns across 8 bases. J lost 0 bases, V lost 6 bases, and 9 bases had no gene match. The CDR3 totals 16 residues. CDR1 and CDR2 (germline): MNHGY, SAAAGT. The CDR3 is CASRADRAAANYGYTF. DNA for the CDR3: TGTGCCAGCAGGGCGGACAGGGCCGCTGCTAACTATGGCTACACCTTC.

In its sample, this clone was seen a few times. The chain carries TRBV5-1 and TRBJ2-5; D might be TRBD2 (5 bases). CDR1 and CDR2 (germline): SGHRS, YFSETQ. The CDR3 loop spans 14 amino acids. V lost 4 bases, J lost 5 bases, and 15 bases lay in between. The CDR3 region is CASSPGVQTETQYF. DNA for the CDR3: TGCGCCAGCAGCCCCGGGGTCCAAACGGAGACCCAGTACTTC.